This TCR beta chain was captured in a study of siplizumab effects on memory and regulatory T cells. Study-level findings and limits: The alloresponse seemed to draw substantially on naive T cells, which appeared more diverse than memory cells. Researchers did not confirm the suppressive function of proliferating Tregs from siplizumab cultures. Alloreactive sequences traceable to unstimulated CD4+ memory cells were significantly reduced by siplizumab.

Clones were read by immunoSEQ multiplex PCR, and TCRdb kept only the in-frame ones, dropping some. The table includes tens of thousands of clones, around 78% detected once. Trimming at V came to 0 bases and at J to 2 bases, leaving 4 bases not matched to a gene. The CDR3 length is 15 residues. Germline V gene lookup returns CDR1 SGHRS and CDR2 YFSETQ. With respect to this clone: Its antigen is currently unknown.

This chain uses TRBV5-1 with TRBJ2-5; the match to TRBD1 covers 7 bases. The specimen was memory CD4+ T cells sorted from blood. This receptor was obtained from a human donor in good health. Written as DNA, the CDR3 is TGCGCCAGCAGCTTGGAGGGCAGGGGGCAAGAGACCCAGTACTTC. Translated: CASSLEGRGQETQYF.